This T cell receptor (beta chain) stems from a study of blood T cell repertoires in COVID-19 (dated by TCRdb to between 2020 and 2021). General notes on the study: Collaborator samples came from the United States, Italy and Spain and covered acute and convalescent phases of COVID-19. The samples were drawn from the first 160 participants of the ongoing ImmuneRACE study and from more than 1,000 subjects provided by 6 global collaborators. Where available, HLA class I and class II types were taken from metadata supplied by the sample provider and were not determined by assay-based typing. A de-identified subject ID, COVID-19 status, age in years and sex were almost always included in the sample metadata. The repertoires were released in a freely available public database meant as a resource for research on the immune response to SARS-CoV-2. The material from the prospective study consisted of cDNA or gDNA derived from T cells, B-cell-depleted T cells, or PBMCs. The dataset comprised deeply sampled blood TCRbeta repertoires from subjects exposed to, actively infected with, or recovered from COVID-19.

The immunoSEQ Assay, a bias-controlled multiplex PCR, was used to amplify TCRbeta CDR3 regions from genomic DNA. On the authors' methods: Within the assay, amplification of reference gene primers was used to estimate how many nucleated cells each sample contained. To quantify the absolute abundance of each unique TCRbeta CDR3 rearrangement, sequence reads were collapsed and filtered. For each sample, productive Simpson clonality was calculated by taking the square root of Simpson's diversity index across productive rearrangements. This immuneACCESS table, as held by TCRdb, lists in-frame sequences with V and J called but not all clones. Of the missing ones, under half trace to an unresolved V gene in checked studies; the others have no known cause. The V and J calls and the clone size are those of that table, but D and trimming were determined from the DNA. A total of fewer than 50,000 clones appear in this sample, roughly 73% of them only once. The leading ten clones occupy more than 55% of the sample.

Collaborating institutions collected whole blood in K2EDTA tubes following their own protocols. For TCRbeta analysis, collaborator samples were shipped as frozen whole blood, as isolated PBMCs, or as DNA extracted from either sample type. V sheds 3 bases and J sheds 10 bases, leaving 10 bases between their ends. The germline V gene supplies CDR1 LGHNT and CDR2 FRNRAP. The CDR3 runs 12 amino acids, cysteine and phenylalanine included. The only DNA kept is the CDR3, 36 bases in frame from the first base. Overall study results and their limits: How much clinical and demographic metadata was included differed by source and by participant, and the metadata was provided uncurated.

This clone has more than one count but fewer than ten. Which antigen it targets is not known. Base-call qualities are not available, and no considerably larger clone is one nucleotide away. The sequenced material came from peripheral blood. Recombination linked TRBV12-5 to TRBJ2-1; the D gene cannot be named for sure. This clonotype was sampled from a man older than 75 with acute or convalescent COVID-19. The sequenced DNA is TGTGCTAGTGGTTTTCTGCGGCGGGAGCAGTTCTTC. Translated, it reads CASGFLRREQFF. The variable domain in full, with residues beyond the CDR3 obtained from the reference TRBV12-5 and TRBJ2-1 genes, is DARVTQTPRHKVTEMGQEVTMRCQPILGHNTVFWYRQTMMQGLELLAYFRNRAPLDDSGMPKDRFSAEMPDATLATLKIQPSEPRDSAVYFCASGFLRREQFFGPGTRLTVL.